The T cell receptor (beta chain) described here comes from a study of T-cell memory formation after mild COVID-19. Study-level background: The two donors had largely donor-specific TCR clusters.

Study-level findings and limits: Among CD4+ contracting clones, most were CM and EM, and CD8+ ones EMRA.

The trim removed 1 base at V and 4 bases at J, leaving 8 bases unmatched. Germline V gives CDR1 MGHRA, CDR2 YSYEKL. CDR3 length equals 17 residues. This clonotype has more than one count but fewer than ten. The antigen is not known. The 5'RACE method, run with constant-segment primers, produced TCR alpha and TCR beta cDNA libraries (carrying sample barcodes and UMIs). Via MiXCR, TCRdb re-called the 5' RACE reads, giving one row per CDR3 protein. Among roughly 250,000 distinct CDR3 sequences listed, 15% to 20% were seen once. The sequenced sample was PBMCs or a T cell subset sorted from them (not recorded which). The source is a man younger than 35 who had mild COVID-19 (a few samples of this study predate the infection). Cell type and time point are not known. The V gene is TRBV4-1, the J gene TRBJ2-2, with 8 bases identical to TRBD2. The CDR3 protein is CASSQVILAGPTGELFF. The CDR3 DNA reads as TGCGCCAGCAGCCAAGTGATCTTAGCGGGGCCCACCGGGGAGCTGTTTTTT.